Listed here are 17 T cell receptor beta chains from one sample, sequenced in a study of response to subunit inactivated influenza vaccine. One entry per CDR3 protein results from TCRdb running MiXCR on the RT-PCR reads. The table has 300,000 to 350,000 distinct CDR3 sequences, 20% to 25% seen once. The sequences come from PBMCs from blood, collected approximately 20 months after vaccination. The source of these receptors is a man between 50 and 75 years old who received an inactivated influenza vaccine.

This chain links TRBV7-2 with TRBJ2-6, with 8 nucleotides matching TRBD1. With V trimmed by 4 bases and J by 0 bases, 5 bases remained unmatched. Germline V lookup: CDR1 SGHTA, CDR2 FQGNSA. This CDR3 contains 17 residues. CDR3 amino acids: CASSWDRFISGANVLTF. In DNA, the CDR3 is TGTGCCAGCAGCTGGGACAGGTTTATCTCTGGGGCCAACGTCCTGACTTTC.

This chain joins TRBV29-1 and TRBJ2-1, with 7 bases identical to TRBD1. V was clipped by 7 bases and J by 0 bases; unmatched bases: 6. This CDR3 has 14 residues. Germline V gene data show CDR1 as SQVTM and CDR2 as ANQGSEA. The CDR3 DNA is TGCAGCGCTATGACAGGGAGCTCCTACAATGAGCAGTTCTTC. This encodes CSAMTGSSYNEQFF.

This clonotype was counted only a few times. The chain recombines TRBV27 with TRBJ1-3; TRBD1 agrees at 8 bases. V gave up 6 bases and J gave up 0 bases; unmatched junction bases: 10. CDR1 MNHEY and CDR2 SMNVEV come from the germline V gene (reference sequence). The CDR3 runs to 17 residues. The CDR3 protein is CASSRGQGPFSGNTIYF. The CDR3 DNA follows: TGTGCCAGCAGCCGAGGACAGGGTCCATTCTCTGGAAACACCATATATTTT.

V gene TRBV3-1 combines with J gene TRBJ2-2; D gene unclear. The germline gives CDR1 LGHDT, CDR2 YNNKEL (reference sequence). V shed 4 bases and J shed 4 bases, with 7 bases lying between them. This CDR3 has 13 amino acids. Written as DNA, the CDR3 is TGTGCCAGCAGCCCCCAGGTCACCGGGGAGCTGTTTTTT. This translates into CASSPQVTGELFF.

In this sample, this clonotype turned up a few times. The V and J genes are TRBV20-1 and TRBJ1-2; 7 bases align to TRBD1. Germline CDR1 is DFQATT and CDR2 is SNEGSKA (reference sequence). The trim removed 6 bases at V and 8 bases at J, leaving 6 bases unmatched. This CDR3 region has 11 residues. For the CDR3, the DNA is TGCAGTGCGAATCGACAGGGCGGCTACACCTTC. It translates to CSANRQGGYTF.

This clonotype was recorded a few times. The V call is TRBV12-3 or TRBV12-4, the J call TRBJ2-5; 12 bases are shared with TRBD1. V was pared by 4 bases and J by 5 bases, with 2 bases of the junction left unmatched. The CDR3 sequence is 14 residues long. CDR3: CASSWDRGRETQYF. The CDR3 DNA follows: TGTGCCAGCAGTTGGGACAGGGGGCGGGAGACCCAGTACTTC.

In its sample, this clonotype was seen a few times. V gene TRBV7-8 combines with J gene TRBJ2-1, with D uncertain. CDR3 length equals 15 residues. Germline V gene data show CDR1 as SGHVS and CDR2 as FQNEAQ. Between the trimmed V and J ends, which lost 5 bases and 0 bases, there was a span of 11 bases. Here the CDR3 reads CASSRTVSSYNEQFF. The DNA of the CDR3 is TGTGCCAGCAGCAGGACCGTAAGCTCCTACAATGAGCAGTTCTTC.

The table lists this clonotype with a few counts. This CDR3 reads CASSLVGRNIQYF. In DNA form, the CDR3 reads TGTGCCAGCAGCTTAGTGGGGAGGAACATTCAGTACTTC. The rearrangement links TRBV11-2 to TRBJ2-4, with D possibly being TRBD2 (6 bases). Germline loops: CDR1 SGHAT, CDR2 FQNNGV. Trimming took off 1 base at V and 7 bases at J, with 8 bases between the two ends. The CDR3 covers 13 residues.

A few counts support this clonotype. This chain connects TRBV10-3 to TRBJ2-7; 12 bases map to TRBD2. CDR1 and CDR2 from the germline V gene are ENHRY and SYGVKD. The junction had 11 bases not matched to a gene; V was cut back by 0 bases and J by 5 bases. The CDR3 covers 18 residues. CDR3 sequence (DNA): TGTGCCATCAGTGAGTCTTCGATAGGACTAGCGGGAACAAACGAGCAGTACTTC. It specifies CAISESSIGLAGTNEQYF.

The chain links TRBV10-2 to TRBJ2-5, with 7 bases aligning to TRBD2. From germline, CDR1 is WSHSY and CDR2 SAAADI. The CDR3 covers 13 residues. Germline trimming cut 5 bases from V and 7 bases from J; bases unmatched to any gene: 7. The CDR3 reads CASSIGLGGTQYF. As DNA, the CDR3 is TGCGCCAGCAGTATCGGACTAGGCGGGACCCAGTACTTC.

The rearrangement uses TRBV6-5 and TRBJ2-7; D may match TRBD1 or TRBD2 (5 bases each). Germline V gene sequence: CDR1 MNHEY, CDR2 SVGAGI. CDR3 length: 16 amino acids. V was cut by 5 bases and J by 5 bases, with 22 bases left in between. CDR3: CASSNLRQGVRDEQYF. The CDR3 coding sequence is TGTGCCAGCAGTAACCTGCGGCAGGGAGTAAGGGACGAGCAGTACTTC.

The chain has TRBV6-5 and TRBJ2-3, with D unclear. Germline V gene data show CDR1 as MNHEY and CDR2 as SVGAGI. The CDR3 extends over 14 amino acids. Trimming left V 2 bases short and J 2 bases short, with 8 bases between. The CDR3 DNA reads TGTGCCAGCAGTTACATAGGTCCCACAGATACGCAGTATTTT. Its translation is CASSYIGPTDTQYF.

The chain employs TRBV20-1 and TRBJ1-5, with no clear D. From germline, CDR1 is DFQATT and CDR2 SNEGSKA (reference sequence). This CDR3 is built from 14 residues. V was clipped by 1 base and J by 6 bases, with 13 bases between them. The CDR3 DNA follows: TGCAGTGCTAGAGTCGGAGAACTTAGTCAGCCCCAGCATTTT. This encodes CSARVGELSQPQHF.

The chain couples TRBV5-1 to TRBJ1-2; perhaps TRBD1 as D (6 bases). This CDR3 spans 14 amino acids. Germline V gene lookup returns CDR1 SGHRS and CDR2 YFSETQ. V lost 0 bases to trimming and J lost 7 bases, with 13 bases between them. CDR3 sequence (DNA): TGCGCCAGCAGCTTGGACCCAGGGGCTGGTGGCTACACCTTC. This encodes CASSLDPGAGGYTF. The entire variable domain, with the rest obtained from reference TRBV5-1 and TRBJ1-2, is as follows: KAGVTQTPRYLIKTRGQQVTLSCSPISGHRSVSWYQQTPGQGLQFLFEYFSETQRNKGNFPGRFSGRQFSNSRSEMNVSTLELGDSALYLCASSLDPGAGGYTFGSGTRLTVV.

This clonotype was counted many times. The V gene is TRBV10-3, the J gene TRBJ1-1; D is unclear. The CDR3 has 12 residues. The V end was cut by 6 bases, the J end by 8 bases, with 13 bases between. CDR1 ENHRY and CDR2 SYGVKD come from the germline V gene. CDR3 residues: CAIRSTNWEAFF. CDR3 bases: TGTGCCATCAGGTCGACAAACTGGGAAGCTTTCTTT.

CDR3 coding DNA: TGTGCCAGCAGCCAAGAAGTCTTTTTCACTGAAGCTTTCTTT. Its protein product is CASSQEVFFTEAFF. This sequence joins TRBV14 and TRBJ1-1, with D hard to call. From germline, CDR1 is SGHDN and CDR2 FVKESK. Trimming cost V 0 bases and J 4 bases, with 9 bases left between them. The CDR3 extends over 14 amino acids.

In regard to this clonotype: One end of the junction fails to match germline, which may point to a read error. The CDR3 is CSAFLPDRVNQAQHF. The CDR3 region has the DNA TGCAGTGCTTTCTTACCTGACAGGGTCAATCAGGCCCAGCATTTT. The chain has TRBV20-1 and TRBJ1-5, with 7 bases aligning to TRBD1. The CDR3 has 15 amino acids. The germline V gene has CDR1 DFQATT and CDR2 SNEGSKA (reference sequence).